These 22 T cell receptor beta chains share one sample of origin, sequenced in a study of cytotoxic CD8 clonotypes in ibrutinib-treated CLL (dated by TCRdb to about 2021). The time point label for this specimen denotes: roughly 25 months on ibrutinib. Libraries were constructed by the immunoSEQ multiplex PCR assay. TCRdb provides this immuneACCESS table in a form limited to in-frame rearrangements. Some clones are lacking; in checked studies, under half of them reflect an unresolved V gene, and why the rest are absent is not known. This sample comprises tens of thousands of clones, around 63% of them detected only once. Clones ranked in the top ten supply roughly half of the sample. Material: PBMCs, obtained after 24 months of ibrutinib treatment. Receptors originate from a human donor with chronic lymphocytic leukemia.

V is TRBV29-1 and J is TRBJ1-1; the D gene is possibly TRBD1 (5 bases). V was cut by 4 bases and J by 4 bases, with 16 bases left in between. This CDR3 is 14 amino acids long. Germline assignment: CDR1 SQVTM and CDR2 ANQGSEA. Here the CDR3 reads CSVATRQIGTEAFF. DNA of the CDR3: TGCAGCGTTGCAACGCGACAGATTGGCACTGAAGCTTTCTTT.

The sample holds one count of this clone. The chain combines TRBV29-1 with TRBJ2-3; D may be TRBD1 (5 bases). This CDR3 is built from 14 residues. V was trimmed by 7 bases and J by 6 bases, leaving 20 bases between them. CDR1 and CDR2 (germline): SQVTM, ANQGSEA. This chain's CDR3 is CSGAPGSRGDTQYF. In DNA form, the CDR3 reads TGCAGCGGGGCGCCGGGCTCAAGGGGCGATACGCAGTATTTT.

The V and J genes are TRBV5-1 and TRBJ2-2, with 9 bases lining up with TRBD2. From germline, CDR1 is SGHRS and CDR2 YFSETQ. V shed 6 bases and J 3 bases; nucleotides not matched to a gene: 3. The CDR3 loop spans 14 amino acids. DNA of the CDR3: TGCGCCAGCACGACTAGCGGAGACACCGGGGAGCTGTTTTTT. Protein product: CASTTSGDTGELFF.

This chain joins TRBV6-5 and TRBJ1-1, with D unresolved. This CDR3 region has 11 residues. Per the germline V gene, CDR1 is MNHEY and CDR2 is SVGAGI. V was cut by 6 bases and J by 3 bases, with 5 bases left in between. The CDR3 spells CASRRDTEAFF. The CDR3 DNA is TGTGCCAGCAGGCGGGACACTGAAGCTTTCTTT.

This rearrangement joins TRBV9 to TRBJ1-3, with a weak D call TRBD1 (5 bases). Germline CDR1 and CDR2: SGDLS and YYNGEE. Deletions cut 4 bases from V and 3 bases from J, with 8 bases between. The CDR3 extends over 13 amino acids. This CDR3 reads CASSPGVGNTIYF. CDR3 DNA sequence: TGTGCCAGCAGCCCGGGGGTTGGAAACACCATATATTTT. Complete variable domain (other parts from reference TRBV9 and TRBJ1-3): DSGVTQTPKHLITATGQRVTLRCSPRSGDLSVYWYQQSLDQGLQFLIQYYNGEERAKGNILERFSAQQFPDLHSELNLSSLELGDSALYFCASSPGVGNTIYFGEGSWLTVV.

By share, this clone ranks as large. The genes are TRBV29-1 and TRBJ1-1; D gene uncertain. V lost 0 bases and J 3 bases, leaving 11 bases between the germline ends. Germline CDR1 and CDR2: SQVTM and ANQGSEA. This CDR3 spans 14 amino acids. The CDR3: CSVEEAGSYTEAFF. The CDR3 DNA is TGCAGCGTTGAAGAGGCGGGGAGTTACACTGAAGCTTTCTTT.

The chain's CDR3 is CAWTHGQPNTGELFF. DNA of the CDR3: TGTGCCTGGACCCACGGGCAGCCGAACACCGGGGAGCTGTTTTTT. This chain connects TRBV30 to TRBJ2-2; the D is unclear. CDR3 length: 15 amino acids. CDR1 GTSNPN and CDR2 SVGIG come from the germline V gene (reference sequence). The ends were cut back, 4 bases at V and 0 bases at J, with 12 bases in the middle. The entire variable domain, with the rest obtained from reference TRBV30 and TRBJ2-2, is as follows: SQTIHQWPATLVQPVGSPLSLECTVEGTSNPNLYWYRQAAGRGLQLLFYSVGIGQISSEVPQNLSASRPQDRQFILSSKKLLLSDSGFYLCAWTHGQPNTGELFFGEGSRLTVL.

This chain joins TRBV7-2 and TRBJ1-1; no clear D gene. Trimming removed 3 bases from V and 3 bases from J, with 8 bases in between. The CDR3 covers 13 residues. CDR1 and CDR2 (germline): SGHTA, FQGNSA. This CDR3 reads CASSFDGYTEAFF. Here the CDR3 DNA reads TGTGCCAGCAGCTTTGACGGATACACTGAAGCTTTCTTT.

This chain uses TRBV7-2 with TRBJ2-5; no firm D call. Trimming stripped 5 bases from V and 5 bases from J, with 12 bases between. There are 13 residues in the CDR3. The germline gives CDR1 SGHTA, CDR2 FQGNSA. The DNA of the CDR3 is TGTGCCAGCAGCGTTGGACCCCGCGAGACCCAGTACTTC. Residues: CASSVGPRETQYF.

The CDR3 DNA is TGTGCCAGCAGTTTATGGGCACCTAATCAGCCCCAGCATTTT. It codes for CASSLWAPNQPQHF. This chain joins TRBV28 and TRBJ1-5, with D hard to call. The CDR3 is made up of 14 amino acids. The V gene lost 0 bases and the J gene lost 4 bases, with 7 bases spanning the gap. Germline V gene sequence: CDR1 MDHEN, CDR2 SYDVKM.

The chain carries TRBV30 and TRBJ1-4; perhaps TRBD1 as D (5 bases). This CDR3 comprises 14 residues. With 2 bases removed from V and 4 bases from J, the gap between germline ends came to 11 bases. Looked up from germline, CDR1 is GTSNPN and CDR2 is SVGIG (reference sequence). The CDR3: CAWSPGGINEKLFF. The CDR3, as DNA: TGTGCCTGGAGTCCCGGGGGGATTAATGAAAAACTGTTTTTT.

The genes are TRBV6-5 and TRBJ2-7; D may be TRBD1 (6 bases). Between the trimmed V and J ends, which lost 6 bases and 0 bases, there was a span of 9 bases. CDR1 and CDR2 from the germline V gene are MNHEY and SVGAGI. CDR3 length: 13 amino acids. The CDR3 coding sequence is TGTGCCAGCAGGGGACACAGCTCCTACGAGCAGTACTTC. As protein: CASRGHSSYEQYF.

The V gene is TRBV5-4, the J gene TRBJ1-3; no clear D. V dropped 1 base and J dropped 4 bases, with 15 bases sitting between them. This CDR3 has 16 amino acids. Germline CDR1 reads SGHNT; CDR2 reads YYREEE (reference sequence). This CDR3 reads CASSLPGPPYGNTIYF. DNA of the CDR3: TGTGCCAGCAGCTTGCCGGGCCCTCCTTACGGAAACACCATATATTTT.

The chain joins TRBV7-2 to TRBJ1-3, with D perhaps matching TRBD1 (6 bases). CDR3 size: 14 residues. The V and J ends lost 5 bases and 3 bases respectively, with 11 bases between them. Looked up from germline, CDR1 is SGHTA and CDR2 is FQGNSA. This CDR3 reads CASSLRTVGNTIYF. The CDR3 bases are TGTGCCAGCAGCCTCCGGACAGTTGGAAACACCATATATTTT.

The chain employs TRBV6-6 and TRBJ2-7; D ambiguous. V shed 6 bases and J shed 2 bases, with 17 bases lying between them. Germline CDR1 MNHNY, CDR2 SVGAGI (reference sequence). This CDR3 has 15 amino acids. The CDR3 loop reads CASRTTRTAAYEQYF. In nucleotides, the CDR3 is TGTGCCAGCAGAACCACTCGGACGGCAGCCTACGAGCAGTACTTC.

The V and J genes are TRBV27 and TRBJ2-5; 13 bases map to TRBD2. The CDR3 has 15 amino acids. Germline CDR1 reads MNHEY; CDR2 reads SMNVEV (reference sequence). Trimming at V came to 5 bases and at J to 4 bases, leaving 4 bases not matched to a gene. CDR3 nucleotide sequence: TGTGCCAGCAGTGCCAGACTAGCGGGGGGAGAGACCCAGTACTTC. It codes for CASSARLAGGETQYF.

The J gene is TRBJ2-2, the V gene TRBV21-1; the table's D call, TRBD1, has no DNA check behind it. TRBV21-1 is marked as a pseudogene. The CDR3 has 13 amino acids. The chain's CDR3 is CASLGTFAGELFF. For the CDR3, the DNA is TGTGCCAGCCTCGGGACATTCGCCGGGGAGCTGTTTTTT.

This clone was observed a few times. The genes are TRBV6-1 and TRBJ1-2, with 9 bases matching TRBD1. The CDR3 extends over 15 amino acids. The V gene end was trimmed by 3 bases and the J gene end by 6 bases; junction bases not matched to a gene: 8. From germline, CDR1 is MNHNS and CDR2 SASEGT. In nucleotides, the CDR3 is TGTGCCAGCAGTGATCCGGGACAGGGAGTGCATGGCTACACCTTC. Encoded protein: CASSDPGQGVHGYTF.

This chain uses TRBV30 with TRBJ1-2; 9 nucleotides agree with TRBD1. This CDR3 region has 15 residues. Per germline, CDR1 GTSNPN and CDR2 SVGIG (reference sequence). The ends lost 0 bases at V and 5 bases at J; junction bases unmatched: 7. CDR3 bases: TGTGCCTGGAGTGTAATGGGACAGGGAAGGTATGGCTACACCTTC. Amino acids: CAWSVMGQGRYGYTF.

In DNA, the CDR3 is TGTGCCAGCTCACCACCGCTAGCGGGGCTAGCCAAAAACATTCAGTACTTC. Translation gives CASSPPLAGLAKNIQYF. The rearrangement uses TRBV18 and TRBJ2-4; the match to TRBD2 covers 9 bases. The CDR3 loop spans 17 amino acids. Losses at the gene ends were 0 bases for V and 0 bases for J; bases not matched to a gene: 3. The germline V gene has CDR1 KGHSH and CDR2 LQKENI.

This chain joins TRBV7-9 and TRBJ2-3, with D uncertain. This CDR3 spans 17 amino acids. Trimming pared 1 base from V and 3 bases from J, leaving 17 bases between. The germline V gene has CDR1 SEHNR and CDR2 FQNEAQ (reference sequence). The CDR3 DNA is TGTGCCAGCAGCTTAGTGGGCAGGCCAGACGGTACAGATACGCAGTATTTT. The encoded protein is CASSLVGRPDGTDTQYF.

This clone was recorded only once. This sequence joins TRBV18 and TRBJ2-5, with a possible D match to TRBD1 (6 bases). The germline V gene encodes CDR1 KGHSH and CDR2 LQKENI. CDR3 length: 15 amino acids. V lost 3 bases, J lost 3 bases, and 14 bases lay in between. The CDR3: CASSPWETGKETQYF. In DNA, the CDR3 is TGTGCCAGCTCACCCTGGGAAACAGGGAAAGAGACCCAGTACTTC.